This entry features one T cell receptor beta chain sequence. This clone turned up a few times. Its antigen is not yet known. Within one base of it there is no much larger clone, and no base qualities were kept. This sample was taken from a study of blood T cell repertoires in COVID-19 (dated by TCRdb to about 2020). Study-level background: The collaborator samples originated in the United States, Italy and Spain and spanned the acute and convalescent phases of COVID-19. The material from the prospective study consisted of cDNA or gDNA derived from T cells, B-cell-depleted T cells, or PBMCs. Subjects who had been exposed to COVID-19, were actively infected with it, or had recovered from it provided the deeply sampled blood TCRbeta repertoires that made up the dataset. A freely available public database, intended as a resource for researchers studying the immune response to SARS-CoV-2, is where the repertoires were released. The samples were drawn from two sources: the first 160 participants of the ongoing ImmuneRACE study, and 950 to 1,500 subjects contributed by 6 global collaborators. The sample metadata nearly always contained a de-identified subject ID, COVID-19 status, age in years and sex. HLA class I and class II types, where available, came from metadata supplied by the sample provider rather than from assay-based typing. Results and caveats for the whole study, not just this receptor: How much clinical and demographic metadata was included differed by source and by participant, and the metadata was provided uncurated.

The CDR3 runs 13 residues from the cysteine to the phenylalanine. Just CDR3 DNA is preserved here, 39 bases in frame from base 1. The trim is 11 bases for V and 3 bases for J, with a gap of 14 bases between the germline ends. The CDR1 and CDR2 encoded by the germline V gene (reference sequence) are MNHEY and SMNVEV. TCRbeta CDR3 regions were amplified from genomic DNA using the immunoSEQ Assay, a bias-controlled multiplex PCR. In the source study's methods: The number of nucleated cells in each sample was estimated by amplification of reference gene primers within the assay. Sequence reads were collapsed and filtered to measure the absolute abundance of every unique TCRbeta CDR3 rearrangement. For each sample, productive Simpson clonality was calculated as the square root of Simpson's diversity index across productive rearrangements. Not all clones reach the TCRdb copy of this immuneACCESS table, which keeps in-frame sequences only. Checked studies attribute under half of the gap to unresolved V genes and leave the rest unexplained. V, J and clone size are taken as reported in that table, and D and trimming were inferred from the DNA itself. This sample gives fewer than 300,000 clones in total; more than 65% of them show up just once. The top ten clones comprise 15% to 18% of the sample.

One collaborating source in Seattle enrolled patients while the patients were actively infected and followed the patients over time throughout the course of disease. The collaborating institutions used their own protocols to collect whole blood in K2EDTA tubes. For TCRbeta analysis, collaborators shipped samples as frozen whole blood, isolated PBMCs, or DNA extracted from either of those sample types. The sample consisted of peripheral blood. The receptor chain draws on TRBV27 and TRBJ2-1; TRBD2 is possibly the D segment (7 matching bases). The TCR comes from a person aged 70 to 79 with COVID-19, enrolled during active disease. The nucleotide sequence is TGTGCCGAAGAGGGGGGGGGCTACAATGAGCAGTTCTTC. Its protein product is CAEEGGGYNEQFF.